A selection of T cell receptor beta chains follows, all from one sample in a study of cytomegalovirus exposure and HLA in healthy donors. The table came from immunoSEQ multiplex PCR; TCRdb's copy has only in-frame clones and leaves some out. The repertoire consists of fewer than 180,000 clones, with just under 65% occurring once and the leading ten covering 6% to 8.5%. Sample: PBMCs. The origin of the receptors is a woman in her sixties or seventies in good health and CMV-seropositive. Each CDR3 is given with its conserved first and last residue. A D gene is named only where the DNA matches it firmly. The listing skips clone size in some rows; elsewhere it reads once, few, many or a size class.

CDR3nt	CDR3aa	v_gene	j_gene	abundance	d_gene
TGTGCCAGCGGCGGGATGAACTACGAGCAGTACTTC	CASGGMNYEQYF	TRBV18	TRBJ2-7	few	NA
TGCGCCAGCAGCTTGGCGGGGACAGGGAGCTCCTACGAGCAGTACTTC	CASSLAGTGSSYEQYF	TRBV5-1	TRBJ2-7	NA	TRBD1
TGTGCCAGCAGCTTCACGGGAGGGGCTAATGAAAAACTGTTTTTT	CASSFTGGANEKLFF	TRBV5-5	TRBJ1-4	NA	NA
TGTGCCAGCACCCCGGACAGGGGGAGCACTGAGGCTTTCTTT	CASTPDRGSTEAFF	TRBV6-5	TRBJ1-1	NA	TRBD1
TGTGCCATCAGAACCGGGACACCCCGGCGAGGGTATGGCTACACCTTC	CAIRTGTPRRGYGYTF	TRBV10-3	TRBJ1-2	few	NA
TGTGCCAGCAGCGTAGCGGGGGATTTAGGGGATACGCAGTATTTT	CASSVAGDLGDTQYF	TRBV9	TRBJ2-3	NA	NA
TGTGCCAGCAGCCAAGGACAGTCTAATGAAAAACTGTTTTTT	CASSQGQSNEKLFF	TRBV4-2	TRBJ1-4	NA	NA
TGTGCCAGTAGTATACAGGGGAATGTAGGCGAGCAGTACTTC	CASSIQGNVGEQYF	TRBV19	TRBJ2-7	NA	NA
TGTGCCAGTAGGGGGAGGAAGAACACTGAAGCTTTCTTT	CASRGRKNTEAFF	TRBV19	TRBJ1-1	NA	NA
TGTGCAAGTCGCGCCCAGACAGGGGAGTTTAATTCACCCCTCCACTTT	CASRAQTGEFNSPLHF	TRBV12-2	TRBJ1-6	NA	NA
TGCGCCAGCAGCTTTGGTCGACAGGGTGACTACGAGCAGTACTTC	CASSFGRQGDYEQYF	TRBV5-1	TRBJ2-7	NA	TRBD1
TGTGCCAGCAGCGAGGAAGGCTATGGCTACACCTTC	CASSEEGYGYTF	TRBV28	TRBJ1-2	NA	NA
TGTGCCAGCGGCACTAGAGCCCAAAACACAGATACGCAGTATTTT	CASGTRAQNTDTQYF	TRBV28	TRBJ2-3	few	NA
TGTGCCAGCAGTATAGCGGGAGGGAGGTCCTACGAGCAGTACTTC	CASSIAGGRSYEQYF	TRBV5-4	TRBJ2-7	NA	TRBD2
TGTGCCAGCAGCTTCGGTAGACAGGTCTACGAGCAGTACTTC	CASSFGRQVYEQYF	TRBV7-2	TRBJ2-7	NA	NA
TGTGCCAGCAGCCAAGTCGATAGCCCAGGGATACACTACGAGCAGTACTTC	CASSQVDSPGIHYEQYF	TRBV4-2	TRBJ2-7	NA	NA
TGTGCCAGCAGCACACCTCTCGCCCGACAGGGCAGCACAGATACGCAGTATTTT	CASSTPLARQGSTDTQYF	TRBV7-9	TRBJ2-3	few	TRBD1
TGTGCCAGCACCTCCGTCGGACAGGTCAATAGGGAGACCCAGTACTTC	CASTSVGQVNRETQYF	TRBV28	TRBJ2-5	NA	TRBD1
TGTGCCAGCAGCTTAGCGGACACAGATACGCAGTATTTT	CASSLADTDTQYF	TRBV7-3	TRBJ2-3	few	NA
TGTGCCAGCAGCGTACGACTAGCGGGTACACTGAGCTCCTACAATGAGCAGTTCTTC	CASSVRLAGTLSSYNEQFF	TRBV5-5	TRBJ2-1	once	TRBD2
TGTGCCAGCAGTTGGATCGGACTAGCGGGAGAGTCAGATACGCAGTATTTT	CASSWIGLAGESDTQYF	TRBV28	TRBJ2-3	few	TRBD2
TGTGCCAGCAGTCTTCTACGAAGTACGCAGTATTTT	CASSLLRSTQYF	TRBV7-9	TRBJ2-3	NA	NA
TGTGCCAGCAGCCCACAGGGGACCCTAGCCAAAAACATTCAGTACTTC	CASSPQGTLAKNIQYF	TRBV13	TRBJ2-4	NA	TRBD1
TGTGCCAGCAGCGCGGCGGGAGAAGAGACCCAGTACTTC	CASSAAGEETQYF	TRBV25-1	TRBJ2-5	NA	TRBD2
TGCAGCGCACAGGGGTTTCAAGAGACCCAGTACTTC	CSAQGFQETQYF	TRBV29-1	TRBJ2-5	NA	TRBD1
TGTGCCAGCAGTGACGATCCTAGCGGGAACCAAGAGACCCAGTACTTC	CASSDDPSGNQETQYF	TRBV6-4	TRBJ2-5	NA	TRBD2
TGTGCCAGCAGACGTGACAGGGGATCCTACGAGCAGTACTTC	CASRRDRGSYEQYF	TRBV5-4	TRBJ2-7	NA	TRBD1
TGCGCCAGCAGCCAGGGGACTAGCGGCTACAATGAGCAGTTCTTC	CASSQGTSGYNEQFF	TRBV4-1	TRBJ2-1	NA	TRBD2
TGTGCCAGCAGCGGATGGAGCGGCAATGAGCAGTTCTTC	CASSGWSGNEQFF	TRBV5-4	TRBJ2-1	few	NA
TGTGCCAGTAGTATCAGCCGACAGGGACAGCCCCAGCATTTT	CASSISRQGQPQHF	TRBV19	TRBJ1-5	NA	TRBD1
TGTGCCAGCGGGGGGACTAGCGGTTACACCGGGGAGCTGTTTTTT	CASGGTSGYTGELFF	TRBV2	TRBJ2-2	NA	TRBD2
TGTGCCAGCAGCCCGAGAACTAGCGGCAGCTCCTACAATGAGCAGTTCTTC	CASSPRTSGSSYNEQFF	TRBV7-2	TRBJ2-1	NA	TRBD2
TGTGCCAGCAGTTGGGCGGCCAGGGGCAATCAGCCCCAGCATTTT	CASSWAARGNQPQHF	TRBV28	TRBJ1-5	NA	NA
TGTGCCAGCAGTCCATATAGTGGGACAGGGTTTCAGCCCCAGCATTTT	CASSPYSGTGFQPQHF	TRBV28	TRBJ1-5	few	TRBD1
TGTGCCAGCAGCACGGGACTAGCTATTTACAATGAGCAGTTCTTC	CASSTGLAIYNEQFF	TRBV5-6	TRBJ2-1	NA	TRBD2
TGTGCCAGCAGCGCCGGGACAGGAGACTCCTACGAGCAGTACTTC	CASSAGTGDSYEQYF	TRBV7-6	TRBJ2-7	few	TRBD1
TGTGCCAGCAGCTCGACAGGACGCACAGATACGCAGTATTTT	CASSSTGRTDTQYF	TRBV7-8	TRBJ2-3	NA	NA
TGTGCCAGCGGTATTCGACAGGGGGAAGAGACCCAGTACTTC	CASGIRQGEETQYF	TRBV6-6	TRBJ2-5	few	TRBD1
TGCGCTAGCGGGGGAGGTAACACCGGGGAGCTGTTTTTT	CASGGGNTGELFF	TRBV4-1	TRBJ2-2	NA	TRBD2
TGTGCCAGTAGTGCACAGGGGGAAGAGACCCAGTACTTC	CASSAQGEETQYF	TRBV19	TRBJ2-5	NA	TRBD1
TGTGCCAGTTTGGGACAGGGGGCCTCCTACGAGCAGTACTTC	CASLGQGASYEQYF	TRBV28	TRBJ2-7	few	TRBD1
TGTGCCAGCAGCCGTATGACAGGGGCAAATCAGCCCCAGCATTTT	CASSRMTGANQPQHF	TRBV5-8	TRBJ1-5	once	TRBD1
TGTGCCAGCAGCGTAGCTGGGCGCTCTGGGGCCAACGTCCTGACTTTC	CASSVAGRSGANVLTF	TRBV9	TRBJ2-6	once	NA
TGCGCCAGCAGCGCGTCACAGGGGAACGAGCAGTACTTC	CASSASQGNEQYF	TRBV4-3	TRBJ2-7	NA	TRBD1
TGTGCCAGCAGTGAACACAGTTATAGCAATCAGCCCCAGCATTTT	CASSEHSYSNQPQHF	TRBV6-1	TRBJ1-5	NA	NA
TGCAGCGTGGGGACAGGGCCCGGGGAGCTGTTTTTT	CSVGTGPGELFF	TRBV29-1	TRBJ2-2	few	TRBD1
TGTGCCAGCAGCACCCAGGGGGCTTGGGCCTACGAGCAGTACTTC	CASSTQGAWAYEQYF	TRBV13	TRBJ2-7	NA	TRBD1
TGCGCCGGGGGCAGGACGAGCTCCTACGAGCAGTACTTC	CAGGRTSSYEQYF	TRBV10-1	TRBJ2-7	NA	NA
TGCGCCAGCAGCCAAGATCCCTGGACTAGCGGACACACCGGGGAGCTGTTTTTT	CASSQDPWTSGHTGELFF	TRBV4-1	TRBJ2-2	NA	TRBD2
TGTGCCAGCAGCGATACAGGGGCCCGGCATTATACGCAGTATTTT	CASSDTGARHYTQYF	TRBV2	TRBJ2-3	NA	TRBD1
TGTGCCAGCAGTTTCAGCGGGCGCACAGATACGCAGTATTTT	CASSFSGRTDTQYF	TRBV28	TRBJ2-3	few	NA
TGCGCCAGCAGCTCCAGGGGGCTGAACACCGGGGAGCTGTTTTTT	CASSSRGLNTGELFF	TRBV5-1	TRBJ2-2	NA	TRBD1
TGCGCCAGCCAATCCCCTTCTAGCGGGAGGGTCGAGCAGTACTTC	CASQSPSSGRVEQYF	TRBV5-1	TRBJ2-7	NA	TRBD2
TGCGCCAGCAGCGGAGGGACTAGCTTTGCGTACACCGGGGAGCTGTTTTTT	CASSGGTSFAYTGELFF	TRBV5-1	TRBJ2-2	NA	TRBD2
TGTGCCAGCAGCAACTGGGGCAGGGCGGGGGCCAAAAACATTCAGTACTTC	CASSNWGRAGAKNIQYF	TRBV5-8	TRBJ2-4	NA	NA
TGTGCCAGCAGCTTACTAGCGGTATACAATGAGCAGTTCTTC	CASSLLAVYNEQFF	TRBV11-2	TRBJ2-1	NA	TRBD2
TGTGCCAGCAGCTTAGCAGGGGCACTAAATCAGCCCCAGCATTTT	CASSLAGALNQPQHF	TRBV7-2	TRBJ1-5	NA	NA
TGCGCCAGCAGCTTGGTTATAGGGGGGGACACTGAAGCTTTCTTT	CASSLVIGGDTEAFF	TRBV5-1	TRBJ1-1	few	NA
TGCAGCGCATGGGTCAGGGCGAACTATGGCTACACCTTC	CSAWVRANYGYTF	TRBV29-1	TRBJ1-2	once	NA
TGCGCCAGCAGCCAAGAGGTTTCCCGACTAGAGAGCACAGATACGCAGTATTTT	CASSQEVSRLESTDTQYF	TRBV4-3	TRBJ2-3	NA	NA